The rows below give T cell receptor beta chains drawn from one sample of a study of technical replicates of blood from a few donors. Profiling relied on immunoSEQ multiplex PCR, and the TCRdb table lists in-frame clones only, not all of them. Of about 68,000 clones in the sample, about 97% were seen once. The material sequenced was T cells isolated from PBMCs. The source is a human donor in good health. Both conserved end residues are part of each CDR3. The D gene is left open where the match is weak. The size of a clone is reported for some rows only, either as once, few or many, or as a class for expanded clones.

v_gene: TRBV7-9
abundance: .
j_gene: TRBJ2-3
d_gene: TRBD1
CDR3nt: TGTGCCAGCAGCTCCGCGCCGGACAGGGGAGGGTTTGATACGCAGTATTTT
CDR3aa: CASSSAPDRGGFDTQYF

v_gene: TRBV7-9
abundance: .
j_gene: TRBJ2-2
d_gene: .
CDR3nt: TGTGCCAGCAGTCGCAGACAGGATAACACCGGGGAGCTGTTTTTT
CDR3aa: CASSRRQDNTGELFF

v_gene: TRBV19
abundance: few
j_gene: TRBJ1-1
d_gene: .
CDR3nt: TGTGCCAGTCGAGGCAGGGGAAACACTGAAGCTTTCTTT
CDR3aa: CASRGRGNTEAFF

v_gene: TRBV1
abundance: .
j_gene: TRBJ2-5
d_gene: .
CDR3nt: TGCACCAGCAGCCAAACCAAGAGTACAAGGGGGCAAGAGACCCAGTACTTC
CDR3aa: CTSSQTKSTRGQETQYF

v_gene: TRBV11-3
abundance: .
j_gene: TRBJ2-1
d_gene: TRBD2
CDR3nt: TGTGCCAGCAGCTTCCAAGCGGGAGGGGCCTACAATGAGCAGTTCTTC
CDR3aa: CASSFQAGGAYNEQFF

v_gene: TRBV12-5
abundance: .
j_gene: TRBJ1-4
d_gene: .
CDR3nt: TGTGCTAGTGGTTTAGTAAGGCGGATAGAGGAAAAACTGTTTTTT
CDR3aa: CASGLVRRIEEKLFF

v_gene: TRBV6-1
abundance: .
j_gene: TRBJ2-7
d_gene: .
CDR3nt: TGTGCCAGCAGCTGGACTAACTACGAGCAGTACTTC
CDR3aa: CASSWTNYEQYF

v_gene: TRBV12-5
abundance: .
j_gene: TRBJ2-7
d_gene: .
CDR3nt: TGTGCTAGTGGTTTGGATTCCGACGAGCAGTACTTC
CDR3aa: CASGLDSDEQYF

v_gene: TRBV9
abundance: once
j_gene: TRBJ2-1
d_gene: TRBD2
CDR3nt: TGTGCCAGCAGCATAGCGGGAGGGCTTAGCTCCTACAATGAGCAGTTCTTC
CDR3aa: CASSIAGGLSSYNEQFF

v_gene: TRBV27
abundance: .
j_gene: TRBJ1-2
d_gene: TRBD1
CDR3nt: TGTGCCAGCAGATTTACAGGGGTCCCCTATGGCTACACCTTC
CDR3aa: CASRFTGVPYGYTF

v_gene: TRBV27
abundance: .
j_gene: TRBJ2-7
d_gene: .
CDR3nt: TGTGCCAGCAGTTTAGGGGCCGATTCCTACGAGCAGTACTTC
CDR3aa: CASSLGADSYEQYF

v_gene: TRBV29-1
abundance: once
j_gene: TRBJ1-1
d_gene: .
CDR3nt: TGCAGCGCCGTGGAGACTCCCACTGAAGCTTTCTTT
CDR3aa: CSAVETPTEAFF

v_gene: TRBV18
abundance: .
j_gene: TRBJ2-7
d_gene: TRBD2
CDR3nt: TGTGCCAGCTCACCAGGGACTAGTGAGCGGCACTTC
CDR3aa: CASSPGTSERHF

v_gene: TRBV7-2
abundance: .
j_gene: TRBJ1-2
d_gene: .
CDR3nt: TGTGCCAGCAGCCGAGAACCGGGGAACGGCTACACCTTC
CDR3aa: CASSREPGNGYTF

v_gene: TRBV28
abundance: .
j_gene: TRBJ2-2
d_gene: .
CDR3nt: TGTGCCAGCACCTCCCCCGGGGGATCGAACACCGGGGAGCTGTTTTTT
CDR3aa: CASTSPGGSNTGELFF

v_gene: TRBV29-1
abundance: .
j_gene: TRBJ2-1
d_gene: .
CDR3nt: TGCAGCGTTGCGAGGGTTGAGCAGTTCTTC
CDR3aa: CSVARVEQFF

v_gene: TRBV7-6
abundance: .
j_gene: TRBJ1-1
d_gene: .
CDR3nt: TGTGCCAGCAGCCCAACTCAGGGGCAGAACACTGAAGCTTTCTTT
CDR3aa: CASSPTQGQNTEAFF

v_gene: TRBV27
abundance: .
j_gene: TRBJ2-7
d_gene: TRBD2
CDR3nt: TGTGCCAGCAGTTTAATTCCGGTGGGACTAGCGGGAGATAGCGAGCAGTACTTC
CDR3aa: CASSLIPVGLAGDSEQYF

v_gene: TRBV10-3
abundance: .
j_gene: TRBJ2-7
d_gene: .
CDR3nt: TGTGCCATCACCGCGGGGACGGCAGTCTACGAGCAGTACTTC
CDR3aa: CAITAGTAVYEQYF

v_gene: TRBV5-5
abundance: .
j_gene: TRBJ1-2
d_gene: .
CDR3nt: TGTGCCAGCAGCTTAAATTCACAGGACTATGGCTACACCTTC
CDR3aa: CASSLNSQDYGYTF

v_gene: TRBV5-1
abundance: .
j_gene: TRBJ2-1
d_gene: TRBD2
CDR3nt: TGCGCCAGCAGCCGCTCTAGCGGGATGAGGAATGAGCAGTTCTTC
CDR3aa: CASSRSSGMRNEQFF

v_gene: TRBV6-1
abundance: .
j_gene: TRBJ2-7
d_gene: TRBD2
CDR3nt: TGTGCCAGCAGTGTACTAGCGGGAGACAGGGAGCAGTACTTC
CDR3aa: CASSVLAGDREQYF

v_gene: TRBV19
abundance: .
j_gene: TRBJ2-3
d_gene: .
CDR3nt: TGTGCCAGTAGGCCCCAGGGTAGCACAGATACGCAGTATTTT
CDR3aa: CASRPQGSTDTQYF

v_gene: TRBV5-4
abundance: .
j_gene: TRBJ2-3
d_gene: TRBD2
CDR3nt: TGTGCCAGCAGCCATGGGACTAGCCCGTCAGATACGCAGTATTTT
CDR3aa: CASSHGTSPSDTQYF

v_gene: TRBV5-5
abundance: .
j_gene: TRBJ2-7
d_gene: TRBD2
CDR3nt: TGTGCCAGCAGCTTCGGTCGCGGGAGGGACTACGAGCAGTACTTC
CDR3aa: CASSFGRGRDYEQYF

v_gene: TRBV6-5
abundance: .
j_gene: TRBJ2-7
d_gene: .
CDR3nt: TGTGCCAGCAGCCGCGGGCTGACTACCTACGAGCAGTACTTC
CDR3aa: CASSRGLTTYEQYF

v_gene: TRBV6-5
abundance: .
j_gene: TRBJ1-2
d_gene: .
CDR3nt: TGTGCCAGCAGTTACTCGAGAGGGTCATATGGCTACACCTTC
CDR3aa: CASSYSRGSYGYTF

v_gene: TRBV28
abundance: .
j_gene: TRBJ1-2
d_gene: TRBD1
CDR3nt: TGTGCCAGCTTGATGTGGTGGGGACAGGGGGAAGGAGGCTACACCTTC
CDR3aa: CASLMWWGQGEGGYTF

v_gene: TRBV5-1
abundance: .
j_gene: TRBJ1-2
d_gene: TRBD1
CDR3nt: TGCGCCAGCAGCGATAGACAGGGGTTCGGCTACACCTTC
CDR3aa: CASSDRQGFGYTF

v_gene: TRBV6-5
abundance: .
j_gene: TRBJ2-2
d_gene: TRBD2
CDR3nt: TGTGCCAGCAGTTGGACTAGCGGGAGCGGCGGGGAGCTGTTTTTT
CDR3aa: CASSWTSGSGGELFF

v_gene: TRBV6-5
abundance: .
j_gene: TRBJ2-5
d_gene: .
CDR3nt: TGTGCCAGCCGATTAGGGACTTTAATAGAAGAGACCCAGTACTTC
CDR3aa: CASRLGTLIEETQYF